Below, 24 T cell receptor beta chains from the same sample are listed, as sequenced in a study of Tregs in tolerant kidney transplant recipients. The nonmyeloablative bone marrow transplants came from related graft donors, with transient mixed chimerism. The method was immunoSEQ multiplex PCR; TCRdb's version includes in-frame clones alone and lacks a portion of them. The table shows tens of thousands of clones, with 80% to 95% occurring only once. The sequenced sample was CD4+ T cells from blood (PBMCs), obtained 12 months after the transplant. The receptors derive from a human patient who received a combined kidney and bone marrow transplant. Certain T cells may be donor cells from the graft.

The chain employs TRBV7-3 and TRBJ2-1, with TRBD2 identical over 7 bases. This CDR3 spans 12 amino acids. The germline gives CDR1 SGHTA, CDR2 FQGTGA. J was trimmed by 10 bases and V by 5 bases; bases with no gene match: 5. CDR3 in DNA: TGTGCCAGCAGCCTTAGCGGGCTAGAGCAGTTCTTC. Translation gives CASSLSGLEQFF.

This chain joins TRBV10-3 and TRBJ2-5, with D possibly matching TRBD1 (6 bases). V was pared by 6 bases and J by 5 bases, with 13 bases between. Germline-derived CDR1 and CDR2 are ENHRY and SYGVKD. The CDR3 runs 13 residues. The CDR3 DNA follows: TGTGCCATCAGGGCCCAGGGGTCCGAGACCCAGTACTTC. It encodes CAIRAQGSETQYF.

V and J are TRBV4-1 and TRBJ2-7, with D possibly TRBD1 on 5 matching bases. There are 15 residues in the CDR3. The germline gives CDR1 MGHRA, CDR2 YSYEKL. V lost 0 bases and J 3 bases, leaving 12 bases between the germline ends. This CDR3 reads CASSQDWAGNYEQYF. CDR3 sequence (DNA): TGCGCCAGCAGCCAAGATTGGGCAGGGAACTACGAGCAGTACTTC.

V usage is TRBV6-6 and J usage is TRBJ2-5; 7 bases align to TRBD1. The CDR3 is made up of 13 amino acids. V trimming: 6 bases; J trimming: 5 bases; junction bases outside the gene matches: 6. CDR1 and CDR2 (germline): MNHNY, SVGAGI (reference sequence). The DNA of the CDR3 is TGTGCCAGCAGACAACAGGGGAGTGAGACCCAGTACTTC. It translates to CASRQQGSETQYF.

The V and J genes are TRBV7-3 and TRBJ1-2, with 7 bases that match TRBD1. V lost 0 bases to trimming and J lost 8 bases; unmatched junction nucleotides: 9. CDR3 length: 15 amino acids. In germline, CDR1 is SGHTA, CDR2 FQGTGA. The CDR3 here is CASSLTGTGVGGYTF. The CDR3, as DNA: TGTGCCAGCAGCTTAACGGGAACAGGGGTAGGAGGCTACACCTTC.

V is TRBV10-3 and J is TRBJ2-7; weak D call: TRBD1 (5 bases). The CDR3 totals 14 residues. The germline CDR1 and CDR2 sequences are ENHRY and SYGVKD. V was shortened by 7 bases and J by 3 bases, with 16 bases between the two germline ends. The CDR3 coding sequence is TGTGCCATCAAGGCTCCCGACAGCTACTACGAGCAGTACTTC. Translating it yields CAIKAPDSYYEQYF.

The chain carries TRBV28 and TRBJ1-2; TRBD1 matches 7 bases. CDR1 and CDR2 (germline): MDHEN, SYDVKM. The trim removed 7 bases at V and 4 bases at J, leaving 9 bases unmatched. The CDR3 extends over 14 amino acids. This chain's CDR3 is CASNLSDRSYGYTF. The CDR3 DNA sequence: TGTGCCAGCAACCTCTCGGACAGGTCCTATGGCTACACCTTC.

The chain joins TRBV4-3 to TRBJ1-2, with a possible D match to TRBD1 (5 bases). This CDR3 region has 16 residues. Per germline, CDR1 LGHNA and CDR2 YSLEER. V was cut by 0 bases and J by 4 bases, with 15 bases left in between. For the CDR3, the DNA is TGCGCCAGCAGCCAAGATACCGGGGGGATAGGCTATGGCTACACCTTC. Protein product: CASSQDTGGIGYGYTF.

This clone was detected only once. The chain is built from TRBV29-1 and TRBJ2-7; no definite D call. The germline V gene encodes CDR1 SQVTM and CDR2 ANQGSEA. V lost 5 bases and J lost 2, with 10 bases in between. This CDR3 spans 12 amino acids. The CDR3 is CSVLGSTYEQYF. CDR3 bases: TGCAGCGTTCTAGGCAGCACCTACGAGCAGTACTTC.

The genes are TRBV4-3 and TRBJ1-1; D is ambiguous. V was cut by 0 bases and J by 10 bases, with 12 bases left in between. Germline CDR1 reads LGHNA; CDR2 reads YSLEER. CDR3 length: 13 residues. The CDR3 reads CASSQDTDRGAFF. CDR3 in DNA: TGCGCCAGCAGCCAAGATACGGACCGGGGAGCTTTCTTT.

In this sample, this clone turned up once. This chain links TRBV18 with TRBJ1-1; D may be TRBD1 (5 bases). V was trimmed by 1 base and J by 3 bases, leaving 6 bases between them. CDR3 length: 13 amino acids. Germline lookup yields CDR1 KGHSH and CDR2 LQKENI. CDR3: CASSPRGDTEAFF. DNA of the CDR3: TGTGCCAGCTCACCACGGGGGGACACTGAAGCTTTCTTT.

Worth noting for this clone: This sample includes further DNA sequences coding for the same CDR3. The gene calls are TRBV18 and TRBJ1-6, with TRBD1 identical over 8 bases. The V segment lost 2 bases and the J segment 5 bases; nucleotides outside the gene matches: 8. This CDR3 has 17 amino acids. Germline V lookup: CDR1 KGHSH, CDR2 LQKENI. CDR3 amino acids: CASSPRSGQGNNSPLHF. CDR3 nucleotides: TGTGCCAGCTCACCAAGGTCTGGACAGGGAAATAATTCACCCCTCCACTTT.

This chain uses TRBV5-1 with TRBJ2-5; TRBD1 aligns across 8 bases. Germline-derived CDR1 and CDR2 are SGHRS and YFSETQ. The V and J ends lost 0 bases and 2 bases, in that order; junction bases with no gene match: 3. This CDR3 is 15 amino acids long. The CDR3 loop reads CASSLGQGRQETQYF. The CDR3 bases are TGCGCCAGCAGCTTGGGACAGGGGCGGCAAGAGACCCAGTACTTC.

The chain employs TRBV5-1 and TRBJ2-6; tentatively, D is TRBD1 (6 bases). The CDR3 is 20 residues long. V dropped 5 bases and J dropped 3 bases, with 27 bases sitting between them. Germline-derived CDR1 and CDR2 are SGHRS and YFSETQ. The CDR3 here is CASSPYPGESGLDGANVLTF. The CDR3 coding sequence is TGCGCCAGCAGTCCCTATCCAGGGGAATCGGGCCTAGATGGGGCCAACGTCCTGACTTTC.

This clone has only a few counts. This chain links TRBV2 with TRBJ1-4; D is possibly TRBD1 (6 bases). The ends were cut back, 6 bases at V and 6 bases at J, with 8 bases in the middle. The CDR3 runs to 12 residues. Looked up from germline, CDR1 is SNHLY and CDR2 is FYNNEI. The CDR3, as DNA: TGTGCCAGCAGGGACAGAGATGAAAAACTGTTTTTT. It codes for CASRDRDEKLFF.

The chain combines TRBV6-1 with TRBJ2-5; TRBD2 aligns across 12 bases. CDR3 size: 17 residues. V trimming: 2 bases; J trimming: 5 bases; junction bases outside the gene matches: 9. Germline loops: CDR1 MNHNS, CDR2 SASEGT. CDR3 sequence: CASSERLAGGPGETQYF. The CDR3 region has the DNA TGTGCCAGCAGTGAACGTCTAGCGGGGGGGCCAGGGGAGACCCAGTACTTC.

The chain carries TRBV6-5 and TRBJ1-1; D is possibly TRBD1 (5 bases). Trimming pared 10 bases from V and 4 bases from J, leaving 19 bases between. The CDR3 is 14 amino acids. Germline CDR1 and CDR2: MNHEY and SVGAGI. The CDR3 DNA reads TGTGCCACCTTAACAGGCTGGGGAGGCACTGAAGCTTTCTTT. Translated: CATLTGWGGTEAFF.

The J gene is TRBJ1-1, the V gene TRBV4-3, with D perhaps matching TRBD1 (6 bases). This CDR3 has 15 amino acids. Trimming took off 4 bases at V and 1 base at J, with 13 bases between the two ends. Germline assignment: CDR1 LGHNA and CDR2 YSLEER. In DNA form, the CDR3 reads TGCGCCAGCAGCCGCGGGGGGACAAGGAACACTGAAGCTTTCTTT. This translates into CASSRGGTRNTEAFF.

The chain combines TRBV2 with TRBJ1-5; 9 nucleotides agree with TRBD1. V was clipped by 5 bases and J by 3 bases; unmatched bases: 8. This CDR3 has 16 residues. Germline V gene data show CDR1 as SNHLY and CDR2 as FYNNEI. CDR3 region: CASSLDRGPLNQPQHF. Written as DNA, the CDR3 is TGTGCCAGCAGTTTGGACAGGGGTCCTCTCAATCAGCCCCAGCATTTT.

The genes are TRBV15 and TRBJ1-2, with 12 bases fitting TRBD1. The trim removed 1 base at V and 8 bases at J, leaving 2 bases unmatched. Per the germline V gene, CDR1 is LNHNV and CDR2 is YYDKDF (reference sequence). This CDR3 comprises 14 residues. CDR3 protein: CATSRGGTGGGYTF. CDR3 nucleotides: TGTGCCACCAGCAGAGGGGGGACAGGGGGCGGCTACACCTTC.

The V and J genes are TRBV19 and TRBJ2-2; D uncertain. The CDR3 loop spans 15 amino acids. The germline V gene encodes CDR1 LNHDA and CDR2 SQIVND (reference sequence). Trimming removed 3 bases at V and 5 bases at J, with 13 bases between. This CDR3 reads CASSIVRSWTGELFF. The DNA for the CDR3 is TGTGCCAGTAGTATTGTCAGGTCGTGGACCGGGGAGCTGTTTTTT.

This chain uses TRBV2 with TRBJ1-1, with 7 bases fitting TRBD1. The V gene's germline CDR1 is SNHLY and CDR2 FYNNEI. The length of the CDR3 is 15 residues. J was trimmed by 1 base and V by 4 bases; bases with no gene match: 6. This CDR3 reads CASSGVGTANTEAFF. The CDR3 coding sequence is TGTGCCAGCAGTGGGGTGGGGACAGCGAACACTGAAGCTTTCTTT.

This clone was seen a single time. The chain recombines TRBV6-6 with TRBJ2-5; the match to TRBD1 covers 9 bases. Near its end, the DNA agrees better with TRBJ2-7, so the J call may be wrong. CDR1 is MNHNY, CDR2 SVGAGI, per germline (reference sequence). The CDR3 is made up of 14 amino acids. The DNA for the CDR3 is TGTGCCAGCAGTTATCGGGACAGGGTATCCGAGCAGTACTTC. It specifies CASSYRDRVSEQYF.

This sequence joins TRBV7-2 and TRBJ1-2, with D maybe TRBD1 (5 bases). The CDR3 covers 16 residues. V was clipped by 3 bases and J by 5 bases, with 19 bases between them. Germline V gene sequence: CDR1 SGHTA, CDR2 FQGNSA. In DNA form, the CDR3 reads TGTGCCAGCAGCTTTTCGTCTGACAGACCACTTTATGGCTACACCTTC. Translated: CASSFSSDRPLYGYTF. Together with reference TRBV7-2 and TRBJ1-2, the CDR3 gives the full variable domain: GAGVSQSPSNKVTEKGKDVELRCDPISGHTALYWYRQSLGQGLEFLIYFQGNSAPDKSGLPSDRFSAERTGGSVSTLTIQRTQQEDSAVYLCASSFSSDRPLYGYTFGSGTRLTVV.